This entry describes one TCR beta chain. The data derive from a study of blood T cell repertoires in COVID-19. Overall study context: Nucleic acid was either cDNA or gDNA, and it came from T cells, B-cell-depleted T cells, or PBMCs.

The method was immunoSEQ multiplex PCR; TCRdb's version includes in-frame clones alone and lacks a portion of them. The sample carries roughly 30,000 clones, around 89% recorded once. The sample taken for sequencing was peripheral blood. This sequence originates from a human donor in a cohort sampled during active COVID-19.

CDR3 bases: TGTGCCAGCAGCCTCACCGGAGGGGCCGGGGAGCAGTACTTC. Its translation: CASSLTGGAGEQYF. The chain uses TRBV9 and TRBJ2-7; maybe TRBD2 (6 bases). Germline CDR1 and CDR2: SGDLS and YYNGEE. This CDR3 contains 14 residues. Trimming removed 4 bases from V and 7 bases from J, with 18 bases in between.